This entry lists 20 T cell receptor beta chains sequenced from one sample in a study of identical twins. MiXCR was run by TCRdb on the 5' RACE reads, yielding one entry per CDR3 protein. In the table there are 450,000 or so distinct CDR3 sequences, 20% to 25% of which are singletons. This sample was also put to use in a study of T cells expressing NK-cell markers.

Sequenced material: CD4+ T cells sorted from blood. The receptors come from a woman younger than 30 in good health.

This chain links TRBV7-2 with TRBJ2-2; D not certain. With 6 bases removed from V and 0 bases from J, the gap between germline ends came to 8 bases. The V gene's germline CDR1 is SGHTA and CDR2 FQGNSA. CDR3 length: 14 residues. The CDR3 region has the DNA TGTGCCAGCAGGTATTCTTCGAACACCGGGGAGCTGTTTTTT. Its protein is CASRYSSNTGELFF. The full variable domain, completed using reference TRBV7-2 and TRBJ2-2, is GAGVSQSPSNKVTEKGKDVELRCDPISGHTALYWYRQSLGQGLEFLIYFQGNSAPDKSGLPSDRFSAERTGGSVSTLTIQRTQQEDSAVYLCASRYSSNTGELFFGEGSRLTVL.

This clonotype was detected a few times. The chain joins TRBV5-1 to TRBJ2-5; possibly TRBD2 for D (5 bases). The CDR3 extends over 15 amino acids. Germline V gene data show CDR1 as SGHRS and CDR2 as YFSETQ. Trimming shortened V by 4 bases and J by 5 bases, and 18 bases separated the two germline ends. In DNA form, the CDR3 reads TGCGCCAGCAGCCTTGGCCCATACGGGGAGGAGACCCAGTACTTC. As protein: CASSLGPYGEETQYF.

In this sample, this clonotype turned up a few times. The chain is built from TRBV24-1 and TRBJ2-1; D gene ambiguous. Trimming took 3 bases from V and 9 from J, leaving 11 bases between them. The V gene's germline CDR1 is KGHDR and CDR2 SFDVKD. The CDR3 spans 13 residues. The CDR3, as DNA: TGTGCCACCAGTGATCCCGGGCGGAGTGAGCAGTTCTTC. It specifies CATSDPGRSEQFF.

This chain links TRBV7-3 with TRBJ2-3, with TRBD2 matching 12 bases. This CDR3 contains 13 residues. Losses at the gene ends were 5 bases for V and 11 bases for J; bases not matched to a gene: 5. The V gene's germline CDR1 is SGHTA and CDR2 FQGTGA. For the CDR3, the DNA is TGTGCCAGCAGCATCGGACTAGCGGGGCTGCAGTATTTT. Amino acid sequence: CASSIGLAGLQYF.

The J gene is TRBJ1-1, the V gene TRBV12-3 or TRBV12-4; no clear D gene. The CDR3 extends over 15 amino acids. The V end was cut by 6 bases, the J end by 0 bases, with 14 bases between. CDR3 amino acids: CASSSNGQLNTEAFF. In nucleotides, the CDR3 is TGTGCCAGCAGCTCAAACGGGCAGCTGAACACTGAAGCTTTCTTT.

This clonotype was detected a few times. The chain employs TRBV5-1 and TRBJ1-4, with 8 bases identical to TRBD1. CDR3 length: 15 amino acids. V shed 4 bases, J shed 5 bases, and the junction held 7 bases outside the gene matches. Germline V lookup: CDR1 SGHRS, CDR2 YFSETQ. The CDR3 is CASSLWTGLNEKLFF. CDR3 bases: TGCGCCAGCAGCCTCTGGACAGGGTTAAATGAAAAACTGTTTTTT. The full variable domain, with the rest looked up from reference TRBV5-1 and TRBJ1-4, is KAGVTQTPRYLIKTRGQQVTLSCSPISGHRSVSWYQQTPGQGLQFLFEYFSETQRNKGNFPGRFSGRQFSNSRSEMNVSTLELGDSALYLCASSLWTGLNEKLFFGSGTQLSVL.

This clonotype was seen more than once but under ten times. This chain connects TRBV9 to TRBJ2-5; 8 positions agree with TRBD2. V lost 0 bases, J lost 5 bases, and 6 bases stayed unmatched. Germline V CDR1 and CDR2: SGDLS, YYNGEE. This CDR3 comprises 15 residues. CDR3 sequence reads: CASSVAAGVEETQYF. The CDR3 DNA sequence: TGTGCCAGCAGCGTAGCAGCGGGAGTTGAGGAGACCCAGTACTTC.

Here the CDR3 reads CASSPVVVSGRVYEQYF. The CDR3 DNA is TGTGCCAGCAGCCCAGTCGTGGTTAGCGGGAGGGTGTACGAGCAGTACTTC. The chain joins TRBV7-9 to TRBJ2-7, with 11 bases that match TRBD2. CDR3 length: 17 amino acids. V trimming: 5 bases; J trimming: 4 bases; junction bases outside the gene matches: 13. Germline CDR1 SEHNR, CDR2 FQNEAQ (reference sequence).

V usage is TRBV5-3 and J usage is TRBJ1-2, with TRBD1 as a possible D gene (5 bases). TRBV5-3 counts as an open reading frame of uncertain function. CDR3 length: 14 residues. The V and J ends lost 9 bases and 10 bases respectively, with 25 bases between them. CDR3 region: CAMSFGAELESYTF. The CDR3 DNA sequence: TGTGCCATGAGCTTCGGGGCCGAACTAGAGTCCTACACCTTC.

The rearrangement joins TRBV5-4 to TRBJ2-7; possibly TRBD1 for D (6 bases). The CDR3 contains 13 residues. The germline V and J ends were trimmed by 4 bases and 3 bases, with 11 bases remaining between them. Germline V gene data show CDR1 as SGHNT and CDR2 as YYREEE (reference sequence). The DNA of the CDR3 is TGTGCCAGCAGCCAGGGACACCGCTACGAGCAGTACTTC. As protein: CASSQGHRYEQYF.

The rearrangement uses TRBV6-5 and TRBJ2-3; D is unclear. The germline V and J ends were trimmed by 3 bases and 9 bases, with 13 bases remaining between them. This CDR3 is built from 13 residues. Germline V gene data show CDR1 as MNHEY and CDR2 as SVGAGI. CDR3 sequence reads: CASSYPGTETQYF. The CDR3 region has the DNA TGTGCCAGCAGTTATCCGGGCACGGAAACGCAGTATTTT.

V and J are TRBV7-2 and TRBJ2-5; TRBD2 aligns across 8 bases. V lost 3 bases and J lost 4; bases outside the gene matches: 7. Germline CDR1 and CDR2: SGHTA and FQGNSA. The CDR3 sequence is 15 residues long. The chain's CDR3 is CASSFSGNWGETQYF. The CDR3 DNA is TGTGCCAGCAGCTTTAGCGGGAATTGGGGAGAGACCCAGTACTTC.

As DNA, the CDR3 is TGTGCCAGCGGCCCCCATCGGATTACAGATACGCAGTATTTT. Its protein is CASGPHRITDTQYF. V and J are TRBV7-2 and TRBJ2-3, with unresolved D. Germline CDR1 and CDR2: SGHTA and FQGNSA. The CDR3 loop spans 14 amino acids. V lost 8 bases and J 3 bases, leaving 15 bases between the germline ends.

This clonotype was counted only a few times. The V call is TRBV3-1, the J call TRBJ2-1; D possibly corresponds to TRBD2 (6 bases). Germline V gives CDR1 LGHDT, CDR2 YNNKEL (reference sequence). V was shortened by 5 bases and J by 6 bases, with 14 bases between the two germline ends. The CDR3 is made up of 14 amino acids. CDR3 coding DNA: TGTGCCAGCAGCTATTATGGAGGGATCAATGAGCAGTTCTTC. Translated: CASSYYGGINEQFF.

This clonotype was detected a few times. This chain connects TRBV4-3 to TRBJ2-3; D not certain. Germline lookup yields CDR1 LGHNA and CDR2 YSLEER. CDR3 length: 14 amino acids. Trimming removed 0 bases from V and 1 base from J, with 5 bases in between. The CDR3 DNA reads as TGCGCCAGCAGCCAAGATGGGCGCACAGATACGCAGTATTTT. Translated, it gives CASSQDGRTDTQYF.

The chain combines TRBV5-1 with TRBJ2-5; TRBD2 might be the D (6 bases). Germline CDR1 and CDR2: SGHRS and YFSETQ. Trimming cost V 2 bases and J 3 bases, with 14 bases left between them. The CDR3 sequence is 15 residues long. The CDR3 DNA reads TGCGCCAGCAGCTTCAGTGGCGGGGCAGAAGAGACCCAGTACTTC. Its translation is CASSFSGGAEETQYF. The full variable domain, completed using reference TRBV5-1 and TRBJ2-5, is KAGVTQTPRYLIKTRGQQVTLSCSPISGHRSVSWYQQTPGQGLQFLFEYFSETQRNKGNFPGRFSGRQFSNSRSEMNVSTLELGDSALYLCASSFSGGAEETQYFGPGTRLLVL.

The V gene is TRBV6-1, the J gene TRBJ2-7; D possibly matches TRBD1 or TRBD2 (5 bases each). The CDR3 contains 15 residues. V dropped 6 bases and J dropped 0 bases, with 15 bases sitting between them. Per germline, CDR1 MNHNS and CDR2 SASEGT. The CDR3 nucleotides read TGTGCCAGCAGCATTCGGGACCGACACTCCTACGAGCAGTACTTC. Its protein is CASSIRDRHSYEQYF.

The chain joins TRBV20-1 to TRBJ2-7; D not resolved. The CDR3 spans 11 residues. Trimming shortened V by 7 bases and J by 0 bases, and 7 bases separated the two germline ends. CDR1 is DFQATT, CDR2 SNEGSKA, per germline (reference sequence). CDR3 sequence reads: CSGRSSYEQYF. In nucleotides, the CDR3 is TGCAGTGGAAGGAGCTCCTACGAGCAGTACTTC.

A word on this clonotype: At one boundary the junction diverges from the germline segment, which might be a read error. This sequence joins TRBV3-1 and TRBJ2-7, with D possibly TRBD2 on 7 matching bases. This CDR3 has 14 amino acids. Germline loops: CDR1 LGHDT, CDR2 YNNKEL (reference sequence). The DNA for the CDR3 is TGTGCCAGCAGCCAAGGGGGGGGCTCCCACGAGCAGTACTTC. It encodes CASSQGGGSHEQYF.

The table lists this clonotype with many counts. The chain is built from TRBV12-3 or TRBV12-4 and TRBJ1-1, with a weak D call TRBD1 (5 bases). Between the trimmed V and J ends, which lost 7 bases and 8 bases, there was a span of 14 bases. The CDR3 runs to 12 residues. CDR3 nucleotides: TGTGCCAGCATTGACAGTTTTACAGAAGCTTTCTTT. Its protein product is CASIDSFTEAFF.